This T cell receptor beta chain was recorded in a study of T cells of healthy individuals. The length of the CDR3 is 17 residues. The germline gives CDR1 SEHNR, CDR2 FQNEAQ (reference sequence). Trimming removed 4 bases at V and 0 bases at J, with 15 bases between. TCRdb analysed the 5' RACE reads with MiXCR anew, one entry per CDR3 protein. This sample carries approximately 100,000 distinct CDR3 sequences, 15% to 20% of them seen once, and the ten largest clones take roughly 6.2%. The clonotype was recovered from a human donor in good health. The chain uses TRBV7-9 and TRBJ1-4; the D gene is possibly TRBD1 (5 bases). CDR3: CASSSTRDVATNEKLFF. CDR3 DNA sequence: TGTGCCAGCAGCTCAACTCGGGACGTTGCAACTAATGAAAAACTGTTTTTT.